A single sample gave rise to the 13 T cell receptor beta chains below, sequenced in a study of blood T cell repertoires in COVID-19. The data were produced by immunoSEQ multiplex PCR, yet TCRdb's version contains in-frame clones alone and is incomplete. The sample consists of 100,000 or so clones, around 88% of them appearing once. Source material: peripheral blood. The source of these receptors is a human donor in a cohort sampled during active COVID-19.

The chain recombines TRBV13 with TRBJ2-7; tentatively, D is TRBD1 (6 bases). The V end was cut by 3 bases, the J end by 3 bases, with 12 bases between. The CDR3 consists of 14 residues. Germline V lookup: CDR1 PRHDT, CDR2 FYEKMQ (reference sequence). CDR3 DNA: TGTGCCAGCAGCTTTGTGACAGGCCGCTACGAGCAGTACTTC. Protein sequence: CASSFVTGRYEQYF.

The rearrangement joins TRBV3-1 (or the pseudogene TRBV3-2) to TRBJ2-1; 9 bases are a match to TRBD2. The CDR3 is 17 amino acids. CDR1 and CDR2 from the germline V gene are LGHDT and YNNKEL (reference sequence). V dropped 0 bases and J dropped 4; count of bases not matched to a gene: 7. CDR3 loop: CASSQDSTSGYYNEQFF. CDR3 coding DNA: TGTGCCAGCAGCCAAGATTCGACTAGCGGATATTACAATGAGCAGTTCTTC.

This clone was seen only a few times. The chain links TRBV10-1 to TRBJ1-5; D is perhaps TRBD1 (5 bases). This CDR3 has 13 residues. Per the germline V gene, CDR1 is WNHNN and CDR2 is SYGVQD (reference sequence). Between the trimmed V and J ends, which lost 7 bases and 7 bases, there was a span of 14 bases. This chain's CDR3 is CASTTGRWQPQHF. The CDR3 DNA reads TGCGCCAGCACCACAGGACGGTGGCAGCCCCAGCATTTT.

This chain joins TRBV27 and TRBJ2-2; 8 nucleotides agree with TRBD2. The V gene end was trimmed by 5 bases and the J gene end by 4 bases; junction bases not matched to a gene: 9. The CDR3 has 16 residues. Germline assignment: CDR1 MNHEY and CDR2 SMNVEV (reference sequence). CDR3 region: CASSPRAGVGTGELFF. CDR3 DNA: TGTGCCAGCAGTCCACGAGCGGGAGTGGGCACCGGGGAGCTGTTTTTT.

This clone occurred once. The CDR3 DNA reads TGCGCCAGCAGCTTCAGCGGAGGGGCTTACAATGAGCAGTTCTTC. Amino acid sequence: CASSFSGGAYNEQFF. The gene calls are TRBV5-1 and TRBJ2-1, with D possibly matching TRBD2 (6 bases). The CDR3 is 15 amino acids. V lost 2 bases, J lost 4 bases, and 13 bases lay in between. The V gene's germline CDR1 is SGHRS and CDR2 YFSETQ. Filled out from reference TRBV5-1 and TRBJ2-1, the complete variable domain reads KAGVTQTPRYLIKTRGQQVTLSCSPISGHRSVSWYQQTPGQGLQFLFEYFSETQRNKGNFPGRFSGRQFSNSRSEMNVSTLELGDSALYLCASSFSGGAYNEQFFGPGTRLTVL.

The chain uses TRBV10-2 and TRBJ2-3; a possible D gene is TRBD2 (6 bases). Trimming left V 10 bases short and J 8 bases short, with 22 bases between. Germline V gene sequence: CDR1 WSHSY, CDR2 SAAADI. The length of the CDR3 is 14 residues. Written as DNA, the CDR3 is TGCGCCACTTCCCTCGCTGGGGGAGGAGGTACGCAGTATTTT. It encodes CATSLAGGGGTQYF.

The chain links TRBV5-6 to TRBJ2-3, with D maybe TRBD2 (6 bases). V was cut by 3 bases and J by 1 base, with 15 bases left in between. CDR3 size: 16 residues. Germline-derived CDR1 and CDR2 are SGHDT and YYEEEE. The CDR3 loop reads CASSSFLGEGTDTQYF. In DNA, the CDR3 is TGTGCCAGCAGCTCGTTCCTGGGGGAGGGCACAGATACGCAGTATTTT.

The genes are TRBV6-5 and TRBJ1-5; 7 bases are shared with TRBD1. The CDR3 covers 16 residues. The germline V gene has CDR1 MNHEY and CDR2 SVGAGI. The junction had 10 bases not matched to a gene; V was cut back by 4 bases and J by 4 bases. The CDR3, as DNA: TGTGCCAGCAGTTTTTTCCGGGACAGCGGTAATCAGCCCCAGCATTTT. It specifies CASSFFRDSGNQPQHF.

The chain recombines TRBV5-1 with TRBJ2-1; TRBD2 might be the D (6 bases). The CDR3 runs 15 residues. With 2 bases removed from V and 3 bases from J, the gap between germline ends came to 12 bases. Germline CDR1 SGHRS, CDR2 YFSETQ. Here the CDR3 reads CASSFPGALYNEQFF. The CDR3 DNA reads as TGCGCCAGCAGCTTCCCGGGAGCCCTCTACAATGAGCAGTTCTTC.

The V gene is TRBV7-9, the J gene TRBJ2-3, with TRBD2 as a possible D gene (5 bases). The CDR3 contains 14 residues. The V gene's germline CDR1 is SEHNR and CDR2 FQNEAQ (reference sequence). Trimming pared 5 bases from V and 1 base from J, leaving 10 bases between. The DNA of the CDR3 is TGTGCCAGCAGCCCAAGCGGAGGCACAGATACGCAGTATTTT. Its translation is CASSPSGGTDTQYF. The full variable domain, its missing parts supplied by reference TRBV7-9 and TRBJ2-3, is DTGVSQNPRHKITKRGQNVTFRCDPISEHNRLYWYRQTLGQGPEFLTYFQNEAQLEKSRLLSDRFSAERPKGSFSTLEIQRTEQGDSAMYLCASSPSGGTDTQYFGPGTRLTVL.

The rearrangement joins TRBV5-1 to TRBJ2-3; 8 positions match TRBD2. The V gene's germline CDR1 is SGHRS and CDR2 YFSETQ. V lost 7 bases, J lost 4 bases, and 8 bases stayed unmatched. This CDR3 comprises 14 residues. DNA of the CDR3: TGCGCCAGCCTCAAGCGGGAGCTTCCAGATACGCAGTATTTT. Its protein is CASLKRELPDTQYF.

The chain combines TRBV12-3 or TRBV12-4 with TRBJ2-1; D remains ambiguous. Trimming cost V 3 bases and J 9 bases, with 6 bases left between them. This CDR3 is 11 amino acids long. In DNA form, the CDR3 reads TGTGCCAGCAGTTTCCGAGGTGAGCAGTTCTTC. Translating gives CASSFRGEQFF.

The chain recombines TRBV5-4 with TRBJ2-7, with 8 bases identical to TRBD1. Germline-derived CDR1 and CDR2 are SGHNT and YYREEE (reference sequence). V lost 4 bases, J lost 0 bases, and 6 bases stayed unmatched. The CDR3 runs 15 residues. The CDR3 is CASSLGQESSYEQYF. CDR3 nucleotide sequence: TGTGCCAGCAGCCTGGGACAGGAAAGCTCCTACGAGCAGTACTTC.